Shown below are 10 T cell receptor beta chains from a single sample sequenced in a study of beta chain features in type 1 diabetes. Every bit of the isolated RNA underwent reverse transcription, so sequencing read expressed TCRB transcripts. Profiling relied on immunoSEQ multiplex PCR, and the TCRdb table lists in-frame clones only, not all of them. The repertoire includes around 300,000 clones, approximately 15% of them detected once, and around 7% sits in the top ten. The sample consisted of central memory CD4+ T cells from blood. Every receptor here comes from a man between 25 and 39 years old in good health.

The chain recombines TRBV7-2 with TRBJ2-5; D is unresolved. The V end was cut by 6 bases, the J end by 0 bases, with 8 bases between. This CDR3 contains 13 residues. Germline assignment: CDR1 SGHTA and CDR2 FQGNSA. The CDR3 region has the DNA TGTGCCAGCAGTCCACGGTACCAAGAGACCCAGTACTTC. Its protein is CASSPRYQETQYF.

This clone has a count of ten or more. J is TRBJ1-6 and V is TRBV19, with 8 bases fitting TRBD1. The CDR3 covers 15 residues. CDR1 and CDR2 from the germline V gene are LNHDA and SQIVND (reference sequence). V was pared by 7 bases and J by 5 bases, with 7 bases of the junction left unmatched. The DNA for the CDR3 is TGTGCCAGTAACCATCAGGGGGCGGATAATTCACCCCTCCACTTT. This encodes CASNHQGADNSPLHF.

The chain is built from TRBV9 and TRBJ2-3, with a possible D match to TRBD2 (5 bases). Trimming left V 0 bases short and J 4 bases short, with 6 bases between. The germline V gene has CDR1 SGDLS and CDR2 YYNGEE. This CDR3 region has 13 residues. CDR3 region: CASSVAGSDTQYF. The CDR3, as DNA: TGTGCCAGCAGCGTAGCGGGGTCAGATACGCAGTATTTT.

This clone has a handful of counts. The chain joins TRBV18 to TRBJ1-2; D is undetermined. CDR3 size: 14 residues. Germline assignment: CDR1 KGHSH and CDR2 LQKENI. With 1 base removed from V and 1 base from J, the gap between germline ends came to 7 bases. This CDR3 is CASSPREDNYGYTF. CDR3 coding DNA: TGTGCCAGCTCACCACGGGAGGATAACTATGGCTACACCTTC.

The rearrangement links TRBV11-2 to TRBJ2-5; no firm D call. V lost 3 bases and J lost 4, with 9 bases in between. This CDR3 is 13 amino acids long. Germline CDR1 is SGHAT and CDR2 is FQNNGV. CDR3 nucleotide sequence: TGTGCCAGCAGCTTGGAACCGCTAGAGACCCAGTACTTC. Translating it yields CASSLEPLETQYF.

In its sample, this clone was seen many times. The rearrangement links TRBV7-9 to TRBJ2-7, with D unclear. This CDR3 contains 11 residues. Looked up from germline, CDR1 is SEHNR and CDR2 is FQNEAQ (reference sequence). Trimming took 6 bases from V and 9 from J, leaving 12 bases between them. The CDR3 spells CASRGGGAQYF. The CDR3 nucleotides read TGTGCCAGCAGGGGTGGTGGCGCGCAGTACTTC.

The chain uses TRBV7-2 and TRBJ2-5; 8 bases line up with TRBD2. The CDR3 consists of 15 residues. The V segment lost 7 bases and the J segment 5 bases; nucleotides outside the gene matches: 12. Germline loops: CDR1 SGHTA, CDR2 FQGNSA. CDR3 DNA: TGTGCCAGCATCTTGGGAGGGACTAGAACGGAGACCCAGTACTTC. Its translation: CASILGGTRTETQYF.

The J gene is TRBJ1-3, the V gene TRBV18; 10 bases are a match to TRBD1. J lost 3 bases, V lost 5 bases, and 7 bases had no gene match. Germline-derived CDR1 and CDR2 are KGHSH and LQKENI. There are 16 residues in the CDR3. The CDR3 nucleotides are TGTGCCAGCTCATCCGGGACAGGGGATGGTGGAAACACCATATATTTT. Amino acids: CASSSGTGDGGNTIYF.

This clone occurred a few times. This rearrangement joins TRBV7-6 to TRBJ1-2; 7 bases are shared with TRBD1. Germline V gene data show CDR1 as SGHVS and CDR2 as FNYEAQ. The J segment lost 7 bases and the V segment lost 5 bases, leaving 13 bases of the junction unmatched. The CDR3 spans 15 residues. CDR3 sequence reads: CASSPMQGGLSGYTF. CDR3 nucleotides: TGTGCCAGCAGCCCCATGCAAGGGGGCCTGAGTGGCTACACCTTC. Together with reference TRBV7-6 and TRBJ1-2, the CDR3 gives the full variable domain: GAGVSQSPRYKVTKRGQDVALRCDPISGHVSLYWYRQALGQGPEFLTYFNYEAQQDKSGLPNDRFSAERPEGSISTLTIQRTEQRDSAMYRCASSPMQGGLSGYTFGSGTRLTVV.

The V call is TRBV5-1, the J call TRBJ2-3; tentative D call: TRBD1 (6 bases). The CDR3 covers 14 residues. V was pared by 5 bases and J by 3 bases, with 13 bases between. Germline CDR1 and CDR2: SGHRS and YFSETQ. As DNA, the CDR3 is TGCGCCAGCAGATCCGGACAGAATACAGATACGCAGTATTTT. Protein: CASRSGQNTDTQYF.